These 30 T cell receptor beta chains were sequenced from one sample in a study of CD8 T cells in Susac syndrome. RNA, at about 0.45 to 1 ug, was reverse transcribed with random hexamers. TCRdb re-analysed the immunoSEQ multiplex PCR reads in MiXCR, keeping a single row per CDR3 protein. The profile covers 50,000 to 55,000 distinct CDR3 sequences, with around 95% appearing a single time and roughly 0.8% taken by the ten largest. The sample comprised CD8+ T cells from PBMCs. The receptors stem from a human donor with Susac syndrome.

This clonotype was recorded once. This chain uses TRBV14 with TRBJ1-2; D gene ambiguous. The CDR3 loop spans 13 amino acids. CDR1 SGHDN and CDR2 FVKESK come from the germline V gene. Trimming stripped 1 base from V and 7 bases from J, with 10 bases between. CDR3 sequence reads: CASSQGSSRGYTF. The CDR3 DNA sequence: TGTGCCAGCAGCCAAGGGAGCAGTCGTGGCTACACCTTC. Looking up the rest from reference TRBV14 and TRBJ1-2 gives the full variable domain: EAGVTQFPSHSVIEKGQTVTLRCDPISGHDNLYWYRRVMGKEIKFLLHFVKESKQDESGMPNNRFLAERTGGTYSTLKVQPAELEDSGVYFCASSQGSSRGYTFGSGTRLTVV.

This chain links TRBV12-3 or TRBV12-4 with TRBJ2-3; the D gene could be TRBD1 or TRBD2 (5 bases each). The CDR3 consists of 13 residues. V lost 3 bases, J lost 3 bases, and 7 bases lay in between. The CDR3 region has the DNA TGTGCCAGCAGTTTTTGGGGGACAGATACGCAGTATTTT. As protein: CASSFWGTDTQYF.

This clonotype was seen just once. The J gene is TRBJ2-7, the V gene TRBV20-1, with 7 bases lining up with TRBD2. With V trimmed by 1 base and J by 2 bases, 11 bases remained unmatched. The CDR3 sequence is 16 residues long. Germline lookup yields CDR1 DFQATT and CDR2 SNEGSKA (reference sequence). The CDR3 nucleotides read TGCAGTGCTAGAGGTCCGCTGGCGGGGGATACCTACGAGCAGTACTTC. Encoded protein: CSARGPLAGDTYEQYF.

The chain joins TRBV6-6 to TRBJ2-5, with D possibly TRBD2 on 6 matching bases. Germline V CDR1 and CDR2: MNHNY, SVGAGI (reference sequence). Trimming stripped 2 bases from V and 5 bases from J, with 15 bases between. This CDR3 has 15 residues. The CDR3 region is CASSYPPAGMETQYF. CDR3 in DNA: TGTGCCAGCAGTTACCCGCCTGCGGGGATGGAGACCCAGTACTTC.

The CDR3 nucleotides read TGCAGCGTCGAACGCAGGGGGGGCCAAGAGACCCAGTACTTC. It specifies CSVERRGGQETQYF. The V call is TRBV29-1, the J call TRBJ2-5; perhaps D is TRBD1 or TRBD2 (7 bases each). Germline lookup yields CDR1 SQVTM and CDR2 ANQGSEA. The CDR3 consists of 14 residues. Between the trimmed V and J ends, which lost 6 bases and 1 base, there was a span of 15 bases. Drawing the rest from reference TRBV29-1 and TRBJ2-5, the complete variable domain is SAVISQKPSRDICQRGTSLTIQCQVDSQVTMMFWYRQQPGQSLTLIATANQGSEATYESGFVIDKFPISRPNLTFSTLTVSNMSPEDSSIYLCSVERRGGQETQYFGPGTRLLVL.

V and J are TRBV4-1 and TRBJ2-5; D possibly corresponds to TRBD2 (5 bases). V lost 5 bases and J lost 2, with 12 bases in between. Germline V gene data show CDR1 as MGHRA and CDR2 as YSYEKL. The CDR3 is 14 residues long. The CDR3 loop reads CASSTRTDQETQYF. The CDR3 DNA is TGCGCCAGCAGCACCCGGACTGATCAAGAGACCCAGTACTTC.

This clonotype was counted once. The gene calls are TRBV6-5 and TRBJ2-5; D perhaps matches TRBD1 (6 bases). The length of the CDR3 is 16 residues. V gave up 2 bases and J gave up 2 bases, with 15 bases separating them. In germline, CDR1 is MNHEY, CDR2 SVGAGI. Written as DNA, the CDR3 is TGTGCCAGCAGTTACCTGACGGTGAGGGGGCAAGAGACCCAGTACTTC. Protein: CASSYLTVRGQETQYF.

CDR3 DNA sequence: TGTGCCAGCAGATTAAGCGGGACAGGGTACACTGAAGCTTTCTTT. It yields the protein CASRLSGTGYTEAFF. The rearrangement joins TRBV12-3 or TRBV12-4 to TRBJ1-1; 9 nucleotides match TRBD1. The trim removed 6 bases at V and 3 bases at J, leaving 8 bases unmatched. CDR3 length: 15 amino acids.

The rearrangement joins TRBV28 to TRBJ2-7; tentatively, D is TRBD1 (6 bases). The ends were cut back, 7 bases at V and 3 bases at J, with 16 bases in the middle. This CDR3 is 14 amino acids long. Germline V gives CDR1 MDHEN, CDR2 SYDVKM. This CDR3 reads CASTTVKGDYEQYF. The CDR3, as DNA: TGTGCCAGCACCACTGTAAAGGGGGACTACGAGCAGTACTTC.

The rearrangement joins TRBV6-2 or TRBV6-3 to TRBJ2-1; 9 bases agree with TRBD2. The CDR3 is 18 amino acids. V shed 7 bases, J shed 4 bases, and the junction held 17 bases outside the gene matches. In germline, CDR1 is MNHEY, CDR2 SVGEGT. The CDR3 nucleotides are TGTGCCAGCACCACATCAGGTGCTAGCGGGGCTTTTTACAATGAGCAGTTCTTC. It codes for CASTTSGASGAFYNEQFF.

V and J are TRBV23-1 and TRBJ1-3; no definite D call. TRBV23-1 is annotated as an ORF whose role is uncertain. This CDR3 is 15 amino acids long. Trimming took off 0 bases at V and 3 bases at J, with 9 bases between the two ends. The CDR3 DNA is TGCGCCAGCAGTCAATCGTTGGACTTTGGAAACACCATATATTTT. The encoded protein is CASSQSLDFGNTIYF.

CDR3 in amino acids: CAWEGLAGDTQYF. CDR3 bases: TGTGCCTGGGAGGGACTAGCAGGAGATACGCAGTATTTT. V and J are TRBV30 and TRBJ2-3; 9 bases are a match to TRBD2. From germline, CDR1 is GTSNPN and CDR2 SVGIG (reference sequence). This CDR3 region has 13 residues. V was pared by 5 bases and J by 5 bases, with 5 bases of the junction left unmatched.

The chain couples TRBV7-9 to TRBJ2-6; D uncertain. Trimming took 3 bases from V and 0 from J, leaving 12 bases between them. The V gene's germline CDR1 is SEHNR and CDR2 FQNEAQ (reference sequence). The CDR3 covers 17 residues. The CDR3: CASSLISMGSGANVLTF. CDR3 sequence (DNA): TGTGCCAGCAGCTTGATCTCCATGGGCTCTGGGGCCAACGTCCTGACTTTC.

The chain recombines TRBV20-1 with TRBJ2-7, with TRBD2 matching over 11 bases. Germline CDR1 and CDR2: DFQATT and SNEGSKA (reference sequence). V lost 6 bases, J lost 3 bases, and 10 bases stayed unmatched. The CDR3 runs 15 residues. The CDR3 is CSAPSSGTSGYEQYF. CDR3 nucleotide sequence: TGCAGTGCACCTTCCTCCGGGACTAGCGGCTACGAGCAGTACTTC.

The J gene is TRBJ1-2, the V gene TRBV19; perhaps TRBD1 as D (5 bases). The V end lost 7 bases, the J end lost 4 bases, and 16 bases lay between the germline ends. The germline V gene encodes CDR1 LNHDA and CDR2 SQIVND (reference sequence). This CDR3 contains 14 residues. The chain's CDR3 is CASTSVTGSYGYTF. The CDR3 bases are TGTGCCAGTACCTCGGTCACAGGATCCTATGGCTACACCTTC.

The gene calls are TRBV9 and TRBJ2-2; no clear D gene. CDR3 size: 13 residues. The germline V gene encodes CDR1 SGDLS and CDR2 YYNGEE. V lost 3 bases and J lost 5, with 8 bases in between. CDR3: CASSGGTTGELFF. In DNA form, the CDR3 reads TGTGCCAGCAGCGGCGGAACGACCGGGGAGCTGTTTTTT.

Here the CDR3 reads CASSWPAQGGQKNTEAFF. The CDR3 DNA sequence: TGTGCCAGTAGCTGGCCTGCACAGGGGGGTCAGAAGAACACTGAAGCTTTCTTT. The rearrangement uses TRBV19 and TRBJ1-1, with 8 bases fitting TRBD1. Losses at the gene ends were 6 bases for V and 1 base for J; bases not matched to a gene: 16. CDR1 and CDR2 from the germline V gene are LNHDA and SQIVND (reference sequence). The CDR3 runs to 18 residues.

This chain links TRBV11-2 with TRBJ2-7; D uncertain. Trimming pared 0 bases from V and 9 bases from J, leaving 9 bases between. Germline-derived CDR1 and CDR2 are SGHAT and FQNNGV. This CDR3 is 12 amino acids long. The CDR3 coding sequence is TGTGCCAGCAGCTTAGAGTCGGTAATGCAGTACTTC. Its translation: CASSLESVMQYF.

V usage is TRBV20-1 and J usage is TRBJ2-2; TRBD2 aligns across 9 bases. Germline lookup yields CDR1 DFQATT and CDR2 SNEGSKA (reference sequence). CDR3 size: 13 residues. Trimming at V came to 5 bases and at J to 5 bases, leaving 3 bases not matched to a gene. DNA for the CDR3: TGCAGTGCTTCTAGCGGGGAGACCGGGGAGCTGTTTTTT. Residues: CSASSGETGELFF.

The chain combines TRBV29-1 with TRBJ1-5, with 11 bases aligning to TRBD1. The length of the CDR3 is 15 residues. From germline, CDR1 is SQVTM and CDR2 ANQGSEA. Trimming at V came to 6 bases and at J to 5 bases, leaving 9 bases not matched to a gene. The CDR3 sequence is CSVRDRGFLDQPQHF. The CDR3 bases are TGCAGCGTCCGGGACAGGGGGTTTTTGGATCAGCCCCAGCATTTT.

The gene calls are TRBV13 and TRBJ2-1; D is ambiguous. CDR1 and CDR2 (germline): PRHDT, FYEKMQ (reference sequence). The CDR3 loop spans 14 amino acids. The V end lost 5 bases, the J end lost 3 bases, and 11 bases lay between the germline ends. DNA for the CDR3: TGTGCCAGCAGCCAGAAGCGCGGCTACAATGAGCAGTTCTTC. Its translation is CASSQKRGYNEQFF.

The V call is TRBV30, the J call TRBJ1-1; the D is unclear. Germline V gives CDR1 GTSNPN, CDR2 SVGIG (reference sequence). This CDR3 spans 12 amino acids. The V gene lost 0 bases and the J gene lost 4 bases, with 6 bases spanning the gap. The CDR3: CAWSVYSTEAFF. CDR3 in DNA: TGTGCCTGGAGTGTCTACAGCACTGAAGCTTTCTTT.

The rearrangement links TRBV7-8 to TRBJ2-1; D not certain. This CDR3 spans 16 amino acids. Between the trimmed V and J ends, which lost 5 bases and 7 bases, there was a span of 21 bases. The germline V gene has CDR1 SGHVS and CDR2 FQNEAQ. The DNA of the CDR3 is TGTGCCAGCAGCGTTACTCGCCTAAATGGAGCGAATGAGCAGTTCTTC. Translating gives CASSVTRLNGANEQFF. Full variable domain (remainder filled in from reference TRBV7-8 and TRBJ2-1): GAGVSQSPRYKVAKRGQDVALRCDPISGHVSLFWYQQALGQGPEFLTYFQNEAQLDKSGLPSDRFFAERPEGSVSTLKIQRTQQEDSAVYLCASSVTRLNGANEQFFGPGTRLTVL.

The chain joins TRBV24-1 to TRBJ1-2; D call uncertain. This CDR3 has 14 amino acids. Germline CDR1 KGHDR, CDR2 SFDVKD. The V end was cut by 0 bases, the J end by 2 bases, with 6 bases between. The CDR3 sequence: CATSDLTVNYGYTF. In DNA form, the CDR3 reads TGTGCCACCAGTGATTTGACGGTCAACTATGGCTACACCTTC.

The genes are TRBV9 and TRBJ1-5; D not resolved. CDR3 length equals 14 residues. Germline loops: CDR1 SGDLS, CDR2 YYNGEE. The ends were cut back, 0 bases at V and 5 bases at J, with 9 bases in the middle. This CDR3 is CASSVEGVDQPQHF. As DNA, the CDR3 is TGTGCCAGCAGCGTAGAGGGTGTGGATCAGCCCCAGCATTTT.

The V gene is TRBV9, the J gene TRBJ2-7; the match to TRBD1 covers 7 bases. Germline V CDR1 and CDR2: SGDLS, YYNGEE. This CDR3 is built from 16 residues. V gave up 0 bases and J gave up 2 bases; unmatched junction bases: 8. CDR3 protein: CASSVGGQSQPYEQYF. DNA of the CDR3: TGTGCCAGCAGCGTAGGGGGACAGTCACAACCCTACGAGCAGTACTTC.

The V gene is TRBV4-3, the J gene TRBJ1-5, with D perhaps TRBD1 (5 bases). The CDR3 sequence is 13 residues long. The V gene's germline CDR1 is LGHNA and CDR2 YSLEER. Trimming pared 0 bases from V and 9 bases from J, leaving 9 bases between. The chain's CDR3 is CASSQDQGGPQHF. DNA of the CDR3: TGCGCCAGCAGCCAAGATCAGGGTGGGCCCCAGCATTTT.

The chain combines TRBV7-8 with TRBJ2-3; no reliable D call. V was pared by 1 base and J by 3 bases, with 8 bases between. CDR3 length: 14 residues. The germline gives CDR1 SGHVS, CDR2 FQNEAQ. Written as DNA, the CDR3 is TGTGCCAGCAGCTTAGAATCAGTAACAGATACGCAGTATTTT. As protein: CASSLESVTDTQYF.

This sequence joins TRBV7-9 and TRBJ1-2, with D maybe TRBD1 (5 bases). CDR1 SEHNR and CDR2 FQNEAQ come from the germline V gene (reference sequence). The CDR3 totals 16 residues. V dropped 0 bases and J dropped 4 bases, with 15 bases sitting between them. CDR3 coding DNA: TGTGCCAGCAGCTTAGCGCTAGGGACCGCTAGCTATGGCTACACCTTC. Translated, it gives CASSLALGTASYGYTF.

The rearrangement uses TRBV4-1 and TRBJ2-3, with TRBD1 identical over 7 bases. The germline V gene encodes CDR1 MGHRA and CDR2 YSYEKL. The CDR3 consists of 15 residues. V lost 2 bases, J lost 0 bases, and 2 bases stayed unmatched. CDR3 bases: TGCGCCAGCAGCCAAAGGACAGGCAGCACAGATACGCAGTATTTT. Translating gives CASSQRTGSTDTQYF.